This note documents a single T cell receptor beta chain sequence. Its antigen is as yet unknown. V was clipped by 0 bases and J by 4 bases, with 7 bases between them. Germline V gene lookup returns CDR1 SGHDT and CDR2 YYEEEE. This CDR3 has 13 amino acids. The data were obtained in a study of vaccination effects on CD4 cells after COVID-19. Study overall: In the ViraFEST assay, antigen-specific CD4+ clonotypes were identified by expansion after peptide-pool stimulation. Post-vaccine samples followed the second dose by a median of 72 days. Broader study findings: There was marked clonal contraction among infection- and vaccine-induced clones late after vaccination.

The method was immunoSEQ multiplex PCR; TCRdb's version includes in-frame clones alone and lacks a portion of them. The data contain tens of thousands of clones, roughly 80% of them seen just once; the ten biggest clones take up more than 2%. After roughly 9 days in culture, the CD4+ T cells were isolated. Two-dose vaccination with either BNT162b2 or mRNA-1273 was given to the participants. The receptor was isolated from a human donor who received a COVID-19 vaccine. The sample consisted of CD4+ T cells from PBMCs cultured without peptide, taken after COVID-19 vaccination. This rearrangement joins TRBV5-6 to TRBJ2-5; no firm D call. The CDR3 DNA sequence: TGTGCCAGCAGCTTGGCTCCCCCAGAGACCCAGTACTTC. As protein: CASSLAPPETQYF.